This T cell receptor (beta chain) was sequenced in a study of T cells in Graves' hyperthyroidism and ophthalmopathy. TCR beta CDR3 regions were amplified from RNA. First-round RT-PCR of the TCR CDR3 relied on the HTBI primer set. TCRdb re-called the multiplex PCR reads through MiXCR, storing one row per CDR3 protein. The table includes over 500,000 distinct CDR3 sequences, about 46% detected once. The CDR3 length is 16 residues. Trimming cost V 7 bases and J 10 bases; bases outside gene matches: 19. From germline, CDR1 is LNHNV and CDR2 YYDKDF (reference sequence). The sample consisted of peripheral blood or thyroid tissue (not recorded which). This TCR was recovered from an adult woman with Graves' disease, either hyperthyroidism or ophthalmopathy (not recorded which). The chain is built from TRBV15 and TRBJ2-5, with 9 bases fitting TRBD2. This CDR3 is CATTERGDHRLADQYF. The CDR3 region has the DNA TGTGCCACCACGGAAAGGGGGGATCACCGACTAGCGGACCAGTACTTC.